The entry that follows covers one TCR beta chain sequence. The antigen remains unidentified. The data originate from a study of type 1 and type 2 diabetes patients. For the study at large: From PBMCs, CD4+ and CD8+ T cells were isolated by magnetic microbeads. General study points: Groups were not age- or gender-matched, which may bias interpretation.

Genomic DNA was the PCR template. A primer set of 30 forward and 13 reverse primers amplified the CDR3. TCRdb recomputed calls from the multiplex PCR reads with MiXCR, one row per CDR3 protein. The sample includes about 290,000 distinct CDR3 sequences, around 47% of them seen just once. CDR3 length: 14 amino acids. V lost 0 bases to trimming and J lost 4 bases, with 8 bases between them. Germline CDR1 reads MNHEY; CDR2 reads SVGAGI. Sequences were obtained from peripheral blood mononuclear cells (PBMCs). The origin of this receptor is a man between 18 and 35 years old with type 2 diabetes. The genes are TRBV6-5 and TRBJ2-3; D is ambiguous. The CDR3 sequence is CASSYSALADTQYF. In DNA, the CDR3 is TGTGCCAGCAGTTACTCAGCTTTGGCAGATACGCAGTATTTT.